The sequence of this TCR beta chain was determined in a study of metastatic and nonmetastatic thyroid tumors. Study details: Peripheral blood and tumor or nodule samples from malignant and benign thyroid patients were compared. The study, taken as a whole, reports: According to reports, the diversity of TCR beta was significantly higher in malignant thyroid tumors than in benign nodules, and this held in both blood and tumor samples.

This clone was seen ten or more times. Its antigen is not identified. The CDR3 extends over 14 amino acids. Unmatched junction bases numbered 5, after V lost 6 bases and J lost 5 bases. Germline V gives CDR1 SEHNR, CDR2 FQNEAQ (reference sequence). In the original workflow: Construction of a distant-metastasis classifier for papillary thyroid cancer relied on CDR3 differences across clinicopathological groups. TCRdb re-called clones from the PCR reads using MiXCR. The authors' filters were not applied to this entry. The sample has 45,000 to 65,000 clones, around 20% seen once; the top ten hold 3.5% to 4.5%. Every patient was untreated before thyroid surgery.

Sequencing input: blood. The V gene is TRBV7-9, the J gene TRBJ2-1; TRBD1 agrees at 9 bases. This TCR came from a female donor with papillary thyroid cancer or a benign thyroid nodule (not recorded which). Some clones in this sample may be carry-over from other donors' samples. The CDR3 loop reads CASRTGGGDNEQFF. The CDR3 nucleotides read TGTGCCAGCAGGACAGGGGGTGGGGACAATGAGCAGTTCTTC.